This TCR beta chain was retrieved from a study of blood T cell repertoires in COVID-19. The CDR3 runs to 13 residues. Trimming removed 0 bases from V and 3 bases from J, with 4 bases in between. Germline V gives CDR1 ENHRY, CDR2 SYGVKD. Using immunoSEQ multiplex PCR, the repertoire was profiled, and TCRdb retains in-frame clones only, with some absent. The sample shows more than 200,000 clones, around 84% of them seen only once. One Seattle source followed patients from active infection through their disease course. The clonotype comes from a woman older than 75 with COVID-19, enrolled during active disease. Sequenced: peripheral blood. J is TRBJ2-3 and V is TRBV10-3; D is unresolved. CDR3 in amino acids: CAISESLTDTQYF. The CDR3 nucleotides are TGTGCCATCAGTGAGTCGTTAACAGATACGCAGTATTTT.